This paragraph covers one TCR beta chain sequence. What this receptor recognizes is not known. No qualities accompany the bases; no much larger clone lies one base away. V is cut by 4 bases and J by 2 bases, and the space between the germline ends is 21 bases. The CDR3 runs 17 residues from the cysteine to the phenylalanine. Just CDR3 DNA is preserved here, 51 bases in frame from base 1. The germline V gene (reference sequence) provides CDR1 LNHNV and CDR2 YYDKDF. The label giving this sample's treatment or condition can be read as: about 20 received Ad26.COV2.S at low or high dose, single or two shots; about 5 received placebo; per-sample allocation not given. Repertoires of vaccine and placebo recipients were sequenced from samples taken on day 63 after the first injection. Cohort 1b enrolled around 23 adults aged 18-55 years at a single site in Boston, USA, between 29 July and 7 August 2020. As a vaccine, Ad26.COV2.S was a replication-incompetent adenovirus type 26 vector that expressed a prefusion-stabilized SARS-CoV-2 spike protein derived from the original Wuhan strain.

The immunoSEQ Assay was the method used to sequence TCRbeta CDR3 regions. After extraction, genomic DNA underwent amplification by bias-controlled multiplex PCR, followed by high-throughput sequencing. The authors' analysis ran thus. To quantify the absolute abundance of every unique TCRbeta CDR3 region, sequences were collapsed and filtered. T cell fraction was estimated by normalization of TCRbeta template counts to usable DNA, with usable DNA being measured through amplification of reference genes present in all nucleated cells. Repertoire TCRs were annotated as SARS-CoV-2-specific when V gene, CDR3 amino acid sequence and J gene were exactly matched to a known reactive TCR set. The reference SARS-CoV-2 TCR set was derived from MIRA and filtered for enrichment in COVID-19-positive ImmuneCODE repertoires, a step that removed public or cross-reactive TCRs. Using the MIRA antigens, annotated TCRs were further analysed by specific ORF or by position within an ORF. Depth was the summed frequency of annotated unique rearrangements, while breadth was defined as annotated unique rearrangements over total unique productive rearrangements. Two-sided Wilcoxon rank-sum tests were applied when comparing TCR breadth between groups. TCRdb carries this immuneACCESS record with in-frame sequences only. Its versions omit some clonotypes, under half of them owing to an unresolved V gene in the studies checked, with the rest unexplained. Clone size and the V and J calls come from that table; the DNA yielded D and trimming. Here the sample has a few hundred thousand clones; around 89% occur a single time. The leading ten clones occupy 1.5% to 2% of the sample.

This entry is derived from a study of Ad26.COV2.S vaccination and SARS-CoV-2 variants (dated by TCRdb to about 2021). About the study as a whole: Donors in the vaccine arm were drawn from COV1001, a multicentre, randomized, double-blind, placebo-controlled phase I-IIa trial testing Ad26.COV2.S in healthy adults. Ad26.COV2.S was administered intramuscularly at 5 x 10^10 or 1 x 10^11 viral particles, either as a single shot or as two shots given 56 days apart. Sequencing of the TCRbeta repertoire served to evaluate the specificity and breadth of SARS-CoV-2-reactive T cell receptors following Ad26.COV2.S vaccination. A total of some 30 samples were included in the TCR-sequenced set, comprising some 20 Ad26.COV2.S vaccine recipients, 5 placebo recipients and 8 SARS-CoV-2 convalescent individuals. Trial participants were randomized into five groups of five: low-dose or high-dose Ad26.COV2.S given once or twice, or placebo on both occasions. Blinding of investigators to trial group allocation was maintained during experiments and outcome assessment. Overall results and qualifications from the work: Higher spike-specific TCR breadth was observed in Ad26.COV2.S recipients than in placebo recipients (P = 0.0014). Vaccine and placebo recipients had comparable non-spike TCR breadth, which fits with the vaccine containing only spike. According to the authors, total T cell responses may have been underestimated by the TCR breadth and depth analyses. Substantial breadth of spike-specific CD8+ and CD4+ T cell responses was reported after vaccination. Comparing responses between vaccine doses or regimens was not something the study was powered to do.

The sample was peripheral blood, taken in a trial of Ad26.COV2.S vaccine versus placebo. This TCR was recovered from a person between 18 and 60 years old who received the Ad26.COV2.S COVID-19 vaccine or a placebo. The chain is encoded by TRBV15 joined to TRBJ2-7, with the D gene not clear enough to name. For the CDR3, the sequence is CATSTDRKGTLAYEQYF. The DNA sequence is TGTGCCACCAGCACGGACCGTAAGGGCACCCTAGCCTACGAGCAGTACTTC.